This T cell receptor (beta chain) was sequenced in a study of shared clonotypes between healthy human individuals (dated by TCRdb to 2019 to 2021). Background on the whole study: A couple of women and a few men aged 18 to 49 years were included in the cohort. For each donor, CD4 naive and CD4 memory were each given three plates, CD8 naive was given two plates, and CD8 memory was given one plate. To estimate repertoire size and how much clonotype sharing occurs between individuals, the study deeply sequenced the blood TCR repertoires of about five healthy adults. Different laboratories and diverse techniques were used to prepare libraries and sequence TCR repertoires, to increase sequencing depth and limit assay-specific biases. Between about 0.85 and 9.5 billion PBMCs per donor were obtained by leukapheresis. What the work shows at the level of the full study, not this receptor alone: Based on pairwise subsampling, the degree of clonotype sharing among donors was expected to be affected by sequencing depth. Sharing across several donors was observed for approximately 4.6% of naive CD4, around 3.5% of naive CD8, 2% to 2.5% of memory CD4, and roughly 0.4% of memory CD8 clonotypes. Estimated clonotype richness was generally larger for naive than for memory subsets. The genetic and exposure-history diversity represented was limited by the small number of donors. Incomplete sequencing was indicated by rarefaction of sorted-subset datasets, despite the large sequencing depth. Sampling was restricted to blood, and TCR repertoires in tissues likely differ from the TCR repertoires found in blood. Compared with non-shared clonotypes, the clonotypes found in all four sorted-subset donors had higher generation probabilities.

The donors were healthy, HIV-negative adults who had no recently reported acute infections or vaccinations. Only Caucasian adults living in Nashville, Tennessee, USA were represented among the donors. CD4+ T cells were enriched through magnetic negative selection, after which naive cells were positively selected on CD45RA and the remaining negative fraction served as the memory subset. After blood collection by leukapheresis, PBMCs were isolated using Ficoll-Histopaque density gradient centrifugation and then cryopreserved in the vapor phase of liquid nitrogen. Analytical flow cytometry was used to check the purity and quantity of each magnetically sorted T cell population. Genomic DNA was isolated from every sorted fraction and measured by UV absorbance on a Nanodrop 2000c. A word on this clone: Which antigen it targets is not known. No much larger clonotype is one base removed from it; base qualities were not supplied. Other DNA sequences within the sample encode an identical CDR3.

The germline V gene supplies CDR1 KGHSH and CDR2 LQKENI. The CDR3 spans 14 residues, from the cysteine through the phenylalanine. Only CDR3 DNA remains: 42 bases, in frame from the first base. The junction shows trimming of 1 base on V and 5 bases on J, plus 9 bases between the germline ends. Using the deep immunoSEQ assay, multiplex PCR amplified TCR CDR3 regions from genomic DNA. For each cell subset, the extracted genomic DNA was distributed evenly across all wells of several immunoSEQ 96-well plates, and each plate served as one replicate. For sorted subsets, 150 to 250 ng of genomic DNA, equivalent to some 33,000 T cell genomes, went into each replicate PCR. The purified libraries were quantified using a Qubit 3.0 fluorometer, sized with a Bioanalyzer 2100, and then quantified again using the KAPA Library Quantification kit. Every immunoSEQ 96-well plate was sequenced on a separate single-read 150-cycle Illumina NextSeq 550 flow cell. In the source study's methods: The immunoSEQ output contained only junctional sequences without quality scores, so filtering could not match that applied to full-length reads. Sequences were annotated with PyIR, a Python wrapper for IgBLAST v1.9, using IMGT germline references to assign V/J genes and CDR3. Reads were filtered out if the reads had weak V/J assignments (E-value above 1e-6), no CDR3, stop codons, out-of-frame junctions, or ambiguous translated residues. V3J clonotypes were defined by identical inferred V gene, J gene, and CDR3 amino acid sequence. To compute the percentage overlap between repertoires, the number of shared unique clonotypes was divided by the size of the smaller repertoire. RTK rarefaction, the Chao1 estimator, and Recon v2.1 estimates of unobserved clonotypes were used to assess repertoire richness. Generation probabilities for all TCRbeta clonotypes obtained by the gDNA method from several donors were computed using OLGA. Held by TCRdb, this immuneACCESS table contains in-frame sequences only and omits some clones. Under half of the omission traces to an unresolved V gene where checked; the cause of the rest is unknown. Clone size and V and J calls were adopted from that table, with D and trimming inferred from the DNA. The sample data list around 1.5 million clones, and under 99% of these were observed just once. The biggest ten clones account for less than 0.55% of the sample.

Sequencing input: naive CD4+ T cells sorted from blood. This specimen's cell subset or site label, per the study, means: CD45RA+ positively selected. This TCR was sampled from a man aged 25-45 years in good health. The rearrangement combines TRBV18 with TRBJ2-1, with a weak D call of TRBD2 (5 bases match). For the CDR3, the sequence is CASSPLDSNNEQFF. In nucleotides, the sequence is TGTGCCAGCTCACCACTGGACTCAAACAATGAGCAGTTCTTC. With the portions outside the CDR3 filled from the reference TRBV18 and TRBJ2-1 genes, the complete variable region becomes NAGVMQNPRHLVRRRGQEARLRCSPMKGHSHVYWYRQLPEEGLKFMVYLQKENIIDESGMPKERFSAEFPKEGPSILRIQQVVRGDSAAYFCASSPLDSNNEQFFGPGTRLTVL.